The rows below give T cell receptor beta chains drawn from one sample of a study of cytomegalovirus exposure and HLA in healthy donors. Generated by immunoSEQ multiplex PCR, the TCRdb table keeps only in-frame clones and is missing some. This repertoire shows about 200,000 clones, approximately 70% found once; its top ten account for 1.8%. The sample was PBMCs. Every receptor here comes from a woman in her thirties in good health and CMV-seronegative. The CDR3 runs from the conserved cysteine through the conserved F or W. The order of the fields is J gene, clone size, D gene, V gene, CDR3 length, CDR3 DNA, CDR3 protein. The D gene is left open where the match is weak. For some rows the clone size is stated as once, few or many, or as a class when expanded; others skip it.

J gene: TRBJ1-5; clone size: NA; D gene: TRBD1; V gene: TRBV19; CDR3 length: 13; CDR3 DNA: TGTGCCAGTGGACAGGGGAACAATCAGCCCCAGCATTTT; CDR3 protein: CASGQGNNQPQHF
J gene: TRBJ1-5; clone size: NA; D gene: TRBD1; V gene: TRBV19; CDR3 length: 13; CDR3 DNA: TGTGCCATCGGACAGGGGTTGCATCAGCCCCAGCATTTT; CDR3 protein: CAIGQGLHQPQHF
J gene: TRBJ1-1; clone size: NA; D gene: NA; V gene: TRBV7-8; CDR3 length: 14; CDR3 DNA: TGTGCCAGCAGCTTGCACATACAGAACACTGAAGCTTTCTTT; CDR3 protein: CASSLHIQNTEAFF
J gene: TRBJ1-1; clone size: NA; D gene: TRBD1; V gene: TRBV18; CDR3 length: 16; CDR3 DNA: TGTGCCAGCTCACCACCGTGGAGGACAGGGGGATCTGAAGCTTTCTTT; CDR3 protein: CASSPPWRTGGSEAFF
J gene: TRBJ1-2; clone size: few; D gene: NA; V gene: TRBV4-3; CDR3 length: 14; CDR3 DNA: TGCGCCAGCAGGGGGCCGCCACCGAACTATGGCTACACCTTC; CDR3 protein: CASRGPPPNYGYTF
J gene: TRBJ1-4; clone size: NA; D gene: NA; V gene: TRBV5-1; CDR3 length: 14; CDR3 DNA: TGCGCCAGCAGCTCCGGCCTTGGGCGTGAAAAACTGTTTTTT; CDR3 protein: CASSSGLGREKLFF
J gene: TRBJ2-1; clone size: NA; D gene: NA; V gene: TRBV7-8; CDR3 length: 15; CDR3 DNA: TGTGCCAGCAGCCCCATCCTATCCGGGAACAATGAGCAGTTCTTC; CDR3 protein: CASSPILSGNNEQFF
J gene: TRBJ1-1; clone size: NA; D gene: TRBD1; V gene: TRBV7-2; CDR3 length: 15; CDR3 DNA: TGTGCCAGCAGCCTAAAAGGGGGCCTGAACACTGAAGCTTTCTTT; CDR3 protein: CASSLKGGLNTEAFF
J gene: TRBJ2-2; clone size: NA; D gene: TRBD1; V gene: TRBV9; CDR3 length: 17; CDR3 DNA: TGTGCCAGCAGCGTAGCCGGCAGGGGGTTGGACACCGGGGAGCTGTTTTTT; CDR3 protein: CASSVAGRGLDTGELFF
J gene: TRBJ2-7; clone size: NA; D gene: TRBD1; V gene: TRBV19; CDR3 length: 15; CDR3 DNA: TGTGCCAGTAGTATCGGCGCAGGGGGTATGTACGAGCAGTACTTC; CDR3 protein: CASSIGAGGMYEQYF
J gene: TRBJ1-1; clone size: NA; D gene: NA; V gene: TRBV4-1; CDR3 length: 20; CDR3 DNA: TGCGCCAGCAGCCAAATCGAAGTTGGGTTTTTCATCGACATGAACACTGAAGCTTTCTTT; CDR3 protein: CASSQIEVGFFIDMNTEAFF
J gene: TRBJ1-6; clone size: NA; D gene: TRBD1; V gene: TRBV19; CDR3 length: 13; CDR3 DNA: TGTGCCAGTAGTATCGACAGGGGTTCACCCCTCCACTTT; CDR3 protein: CASSIDRGSPLHF
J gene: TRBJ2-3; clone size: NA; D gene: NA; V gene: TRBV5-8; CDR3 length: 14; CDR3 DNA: TGTGCCAGCAGCGTGGACTATGGAACAGATACGCAGTATTTT; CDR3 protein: CASSVDYGTDTQYF
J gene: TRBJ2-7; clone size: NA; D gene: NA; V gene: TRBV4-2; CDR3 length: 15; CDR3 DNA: TGTGCCAGCAGCCAAGATTCATCACAGAACTACGAGCAGTACTTC; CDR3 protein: CASSQDSSQNYEQYF
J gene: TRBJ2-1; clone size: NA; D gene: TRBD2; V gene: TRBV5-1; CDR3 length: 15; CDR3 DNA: TGCGCCAGCAGCTTGGGCGGGAGCGCAGTCAATGAGCAGTTCTTC; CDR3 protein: CASSLGGSAVNEQFF
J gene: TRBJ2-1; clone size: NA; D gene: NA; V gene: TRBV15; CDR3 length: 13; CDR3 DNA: TGTGCCACCAGCAGGAACCCGAGGCCGCGCAGGTTCTTC; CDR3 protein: CATSRNPRPRRFF
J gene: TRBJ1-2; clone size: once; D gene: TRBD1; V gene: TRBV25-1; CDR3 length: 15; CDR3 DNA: TGTGCCAGCAGTGATTCCGGGACAGGCAACTATGGCTACACCTTC; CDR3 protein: CASSDSGTGNYGYTF
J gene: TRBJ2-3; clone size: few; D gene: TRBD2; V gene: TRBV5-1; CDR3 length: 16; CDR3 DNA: TGCGCCAGCAGCAACCTTCTAGCGGGGGGTGCAGATACGCAGTATTTT; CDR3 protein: CASSNLLAGGADTQYF
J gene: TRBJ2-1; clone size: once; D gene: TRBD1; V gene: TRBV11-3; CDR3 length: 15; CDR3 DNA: TGTGCCAGCAGCCCGGGACAGGGGTCGGTTAATGAGCAGTTCTTC; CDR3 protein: CASSPGQGSVNEQFF
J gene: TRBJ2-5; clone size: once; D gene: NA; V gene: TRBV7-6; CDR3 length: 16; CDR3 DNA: TGTGCCAGCAGCTTGGGAGGGGGAGTAGTAACAGAGACCCAGTACTTC; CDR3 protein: CASSLGGGVVTETQYF
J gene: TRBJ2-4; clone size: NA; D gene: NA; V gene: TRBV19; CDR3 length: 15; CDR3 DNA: TGTGCCAGTAGTGTCGTCCCTCCAGGGGTCAACATTCAGTACTTC; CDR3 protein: CASSVVPPGVNIQYF
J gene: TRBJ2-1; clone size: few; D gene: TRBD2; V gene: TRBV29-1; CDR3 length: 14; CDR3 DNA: TGCAGCGGAACTAGCGGGGTTTCCTACAATGAGCAGTTCTTC; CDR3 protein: CSGTSGVSYNEQFF
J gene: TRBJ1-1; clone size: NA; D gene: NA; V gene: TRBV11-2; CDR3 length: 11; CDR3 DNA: TGTGCCAGCAGCTCCGGGATTGAAGCTTTCTTT; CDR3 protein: CASSSGIEAFF
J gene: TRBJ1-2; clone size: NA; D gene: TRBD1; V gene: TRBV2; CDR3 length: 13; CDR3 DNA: TGTGCCAGCAGTGAACGGGACAGCTATGGCTACACCTTC; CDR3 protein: CASSERDSYGYTF
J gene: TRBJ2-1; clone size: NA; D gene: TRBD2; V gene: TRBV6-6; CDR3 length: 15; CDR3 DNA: TGTGCCAGCAGTTACGGGCTAGCGGCATACAATGAGCAGTTCTTC; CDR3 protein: CASSYGLAAYNEQFF
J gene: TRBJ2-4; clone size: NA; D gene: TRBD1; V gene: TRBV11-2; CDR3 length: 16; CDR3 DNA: TGTGCCAGCAGCCCCGACAGGGGGATAGCCAAAAACATTCAGTACTTC; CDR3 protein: CASSPDRGIAKNIQYF
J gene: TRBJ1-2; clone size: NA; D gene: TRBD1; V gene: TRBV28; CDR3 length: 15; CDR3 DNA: TGTGCCAGCAGTACTCCCGCGACAGGGAACTATGGCTACACCTTC; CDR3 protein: CASSTPATGNYGYTF
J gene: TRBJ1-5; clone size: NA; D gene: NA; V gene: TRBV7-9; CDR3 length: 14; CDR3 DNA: TGTGCCAGCAGCTTAGGAGGTACAAATCAGCCCCAGCATTTT; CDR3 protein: CASSLGGTNQPQHF
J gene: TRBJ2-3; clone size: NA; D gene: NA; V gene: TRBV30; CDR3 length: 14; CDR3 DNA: TGTGCCTGGAGTTTAAGGGGGAGGGCAGATACGCAGTATTTT; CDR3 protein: CAWSLRGRADTQYF
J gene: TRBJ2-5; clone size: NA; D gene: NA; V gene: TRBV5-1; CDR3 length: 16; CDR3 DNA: TGCGCCAGCAGCTTGGTCGGGTCCCGGGGGAGGGAGACCCAGTACTTC; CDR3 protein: CASSLVGSRGRETQYF
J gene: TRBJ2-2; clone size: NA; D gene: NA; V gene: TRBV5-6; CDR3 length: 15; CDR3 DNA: TGTGCCAGCAGCCCCGCCGGAGCGGTCACCGGGGAGCTGTTTTTT; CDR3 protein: CASSPAGAVTGELFF